This TCR beta chain was found in a study of blood T cells in healthy people across ages. This clonotype has just a few counts. The CDR3 extends over 16 amino acids. Germline V gene sequence: CDR1 MGHRA, CDR2 YSYEKL. Primed by a sample-barcoded 5' primer and a J-beta primer mix, a second PCR proceeded for about 6 to 11 cycles. Each single sample gave us at least 2.5 million CDR3-containing paired-end reads. TCRdb re-derived calls from the 5' RACE reads in MiXCR, one entry per CDR3 protein. The table lists fewer than 1,200,000 distinct CDR3 sequences, almost 25% of them singletons. These sequences were also reported in another study, on T cells of mothers and their children.

The sample consisted of blood. This TCR was recovered from a girl aged 2 to 10 in good health. The chain has TRBV4-1 and TRBJ2-5, with 9 nucleotides matching TRBD2. The J call may not be correct, given that the DNA end is closer to TRBJ2-1. CDR3 DNA: TGCGCCAGCAGCCAAGGGGGACTAGCCCCTTTCTATGAGCAGTTCTTC. Encoded protein: CASSQGGLAPFYEQFF.